These T cell receptor beta chains were read from a single sample in a study of blood T cell repertoires in COVID-19. Using immunoSEQ multiplex PCR, the repertoire was profiled, and TCRdb retains in-frame clones only, with some absent. The sample lists some 30,000 clones, about 91% seen once, with roughly 28% in the top ten. Material for sequencing was peripheral blood. These receptors originate from an elderly man with acute or convalescent COVID-19. Both conserved end residues are part of each CDR3. A D gene is named only where the DNA matches it firmly. Clone sizes are given selectively: once, few, many, or a class where the clone is expanded.

j_call: TRBJ2-1; d_call: -; v_call: TRBV2; clone_size: -; cdr3_aa: CASSFGRGAYNEQFF; cdr3_nt: TGTGCCAGCTCCTTCGGCAGGGGTGCCTACAATGAGCAGTTCTTC
j_call: TRBJ2-7; d_call: TRBD1; v_call: TRBV19; clone_size: -; cdr3_aa: CASSILQGAEQYF; cdr3_nt: TGTGCCAGTAGCATCCTCCAGGGGGCCGAGCAGTACTTC
j_call: TRBJ1-2; d_call: TRBD1; v_call: TRBV25-1; clone_size: -; cdr3_aa: CASSESGQGDGYTF; cdr3_nt: TGTGCCAGCAGTGAATCGGGACAGGGTGATGGCTACACCTTC
j_call: TRBJ2-1; d_call: TRBD1; v_call: TRBV29-1; clone_size: -; cdr3_aa: CSSLRDSAYNEQFF; cdr3_nt: TGCAGCAGTCTGAGGGACAGTGCCTACAATGAGCAGTTCTTC
j_call: TRBJ1-4; d_call: -; v_call: TRBV5-1; clone_size: -; cdr3_aa: CASSPTTTNEKLFF; cdr3_nt: TGCGCCAGCAGTCCGACAACAACTAATGAAAAACTGTTTTTT
j_call: TRBJ2-5; d_call: TRBD1; v_call: TRBV19; clone_size: -; cdr3_aa: CASRTITGGQETQYF; cdr3_nt: TGTGCCAGTAGAACCATCACAGGGGGCCAAGAGACCCAGTACTTC
j_call: TRBJ1-2; d_call: -; v_call: TRBV19; clone_size: -; cdr3_aa: CASSRGGDYGYTF; cdr3_nt: TGTGCCAGTAGTCGGGGGGGGGACTATGGCTACACCTTC
j_call: TRBJ2-7; d_call: -; v_call: TRBV7-2; clone_size: -; cdr3_aa: CASSLGRDGLGEQYF; cdr3_nt: TGTGCCAGCAGCTTAGGGCGGGATGGACTTGGGGAGCAGTACTTC
j_call: TRBJ2-7; d_call: -; v_call: TRBV5-1; clone_size: -; cdr3_aa: CASSLGLDSYEEQYF; cdr3_nt: TGCGCCAGCAGCTTGGGGCTAGATTCCTACGAGGAGCAGTACTTC
j_call: TRBJ2-5; d_call: TRBD2; v_call: TRBV6-1; clone_size: -; cdr3_aa: CASSGTSGRAGETQYF; cdr3_nt: TGTGCCAGCAGTGGGACTAGCGGGAGGGCGGGGGAGACCCAGTACTTC
j_call: TRBJ2-3; d_call: TRBD2; v_call: TRBV5-1; clone_size: -; cdr3_aa: CASTGLAGAGTDTQYF; cdr3_nt: TGCGCCAGCACTGGACTAGCGGGAGCGGGGACAGATACGCAGTATTTT
j_call: TRBJ2-2; d_call: TRBD1; v_call: TRBV5-6; clone_size: -; cdr3_aa: CASSLEQGADTGELFF; cdr3_nt: TGTGCCAGCAGCTTGGAACAGGGGGCGGACACCGGGGAGCTGTTTTTT
j_call: TRBJ1-1; d_call: -; v_call: TRBV2; clone_size: -; cdr3_aa: CASRVQGTTEAFF; cdr3_nt: TGTGCCAGCAGAGTACAGGGTACCACTGAAGCTTTCTTT
j_call: TRBJ2-7; d_call: TRBD1; v_call: TRBV19; clone_size: -; cdr3_aa: CASRNRDRDPYEQYF; cdr3_nt: TGTGCCAGTAGGAACCGGGACAGGGACCCCTACGAGCAGTACTTC
j_call: TRBJ1-5; d_call: TRBD1; v_call: TRBV30; clone_size: -; cdr3_aa: CAWSFSGQGGQPQHF; cdr3_nt: TGTGCCTGGAGTTTTTCGGGACAGGGAGGTCAGCCCCAGCATTTT
j_call: TRBJ2-7; d_call: TRBD1; v_call: TRBV30; clone_size: -; cdr3_aa: CAWRRTGSGEQYF; cdr3_nt: TGTGCCTGGAGACGGACAGGGAGCGGCGAGCAGTACTTC
j_call: TRBJ2-7; d_call: TRBD1; v_call: TRBV29-1; clone_size: -; cdr3_aa: CSGVGTGDGAYEQYF; cdr3_nt: TGCAGCGGTGTGGGGACAGGGGATGGCGCCTACGAGCAGTACTTC
j_call: TRBJ1-2; d_call: -; v_call: TRBV7-9; clone_size: -; cdr3_aa: CASSLAYGGYGYTF; cdr3_nt: TGTGCCAGCAGCTTAGCGTATGGCGGCTATGGCTACACCTTC
j_call: TRBJ1-2; d_call: -; v_call: TRBV6-5; clone_size: -; cdr3_aa: CASSYIRVDGYTF; cdr3_nt: TGTGCCAGCAGTTACATCCGGGTAGACGGCTACACCTTC
j_call: TRBJ2-1; d_call: -; v_call: TRBV4-2; clone_size: once; cdr3_aa: CASTTPGLYNEQFF; cdr3_nt: TGTGCCAGCACCACACCGGGACTTTACAATGAGCAGTTCTTC
j_call: TRBJ2-7; d_call: TRBD2; v_call: TRBV14; clone_size: -; cdr3_aa: CASSQSPMGREVYF; cdr3_nt: TGTGCCAGCAGCCAAAGCCCGATGGGGAGGGAGGTGTACTTC
j_call: TRBJ1-4; d_call: -; v_call: TRBV6-6; clone_size: -; cdr3_aa: CASSYSTRLGEKLFF; cdr3_nt: TGTGCCAGCAGTTACTCCACGAGACTTGGGGAAAAACTGTTTTTT
j_call: TRBJ1-2; d_call: TRBD1; v_call: TRBV29-1; clone_size: -; cdr3_aa: CSVSLTGASGYTF; cdr3_nt: TGCAGCGTTTCCCTGACAGGGGCCTCTGGCTACACCTTC
j_call: TRBJ2-1; d_call: TRBD2; v_call: TRBV12-5; clone_size: -; cdr3_aa: CASVPGRSDEQFF; cdr3_nt: TGTGCTAGTGTCCCCGGGAGGTCGGATGAGCAGTTCTTC
j_call: TRBJ2-1; d_call: TRBD2; v_call: TRBV28; clone_size: -; cdr3_aa: CASGGEDEQFF; cdr3_nt: TGTGCCAGCGGGGGGGAAGATGAGCAGTTCTTC
j_call: TRBJ1-5; d_call: -; v_call: TRBV6-6; clone_size: -; cdr3_aa: CASRLDSPGQPQHF; cdr3_nt: TGTGCCAGCAGATTGGACAGCCCTGGGCAGCCCCAGCATTTT
j_call: TRBJ2-3; d_call: TRBD2; v_call: TRBV28; clone_size: -; cdr3_aa: CASGLGLAGEGTQYF; cdr3_nt: TGTGCCAGCGGGCTGGGACTAGCGGGAGAGGGAACGCAGTATTTT
j_call: TRBJ2-2; d_call: -; v_call: TRBV7-2; clone_size: -; cdr3_aa: CASSLGRDGELFF; cdr3_nt: TGTGCCAGCAGCTTAGGGCGGGACGGGGAGCTGTTTTTT
j_call: TRBJ1-5; d_call: TRBD1; v_call: TRBV2; clone_size: once; cdr3_aa: CASSEDRGNPNQPQHF; cdr3_nt: TGTGCCAGCAGTGAGGACAGGGGAAACCCTAATCAGCCCCAGCATTTT
j_call: TRBJ2-7; d_call: TRBD2; v_call: TRBV18; clone_size: -; cdr3_aa: CASSPRSGLAGAGGEQYF; cdr3_nt: TGTGCCAGCTCACCAAGGAGCGGACTAGCGGGGGCCGGGGGCGAGCAGTACTTC
j_call: TRBJ2-7; d_call: TRBD2; v_call: TRBV28; clone_size: -; cdr3_aa: CASKDGLGLAGGAEQYF; cdr3_nt: TGTGCCAGTAAGGATGGGCTGGGACTAGCGGGAGGTGCCGAGCAGTACTTC
j_call: TRBJ2-3; d_call: TRBD2; v_call: TRBV3-1/TRBV3-2; clone_size: -; cdr3_aa: CASSPGLAGNHLSTDTQYF; cdr3_nt: TGTGCCAGCAGCCCCGGATTAGCGGGGAATCACTTGAGCACAGATACGCAGTATTTT
j_call: TRBJ2-2; d_call: TRBD2; v_call: TRBV5-1; clone_size: -; cdr3_aa: CASRPPGLAANTGELFF; cdr3_nt: TGCGCCAGCAGACCGCCGGGACTAGCGGCGAACACCGGGGAGCTGTTTTTT
j_call: TRBJ1-5; d_call: -; v_call: TRBV30; clone_size: once; cdr3_aa: CAWSVDTVQPQHF; cdr3_nt: TGTGCCTGGAGTGTGGACACCGTTCAGCCCCAGCATTTT
j_call: TRBJ1-4; d_call: TRBD1; v_call: TRBV6-5; clone_size: -; cdr3_aa: CASSTHRGGEKLFF; cdr3_nt: TGTGCCAGCAGTACGCACAGGGGGGGGGAAAAACTGTTTTTT
j_call: TRBJ2-7; d_call: TRBD1; v_call: TRBV11-2; clone_size: -; cdr3_aa: CASSLATGGSYEQYF; cdr3_nt: TGTGCCAGCAGCTTAGCGACAGGGGGTAGCTACGAGCAGTACTTC
j_call: TRBJ2-3; d_call: -; v_call: TRBV2; clone_size: -; cdr3_aa: CASSYLQADTQYF; cdr3_nt: TGTGCCAGCAGTTATCTACAGGCAGATACGCAGTATTTT
j_call: TRBJ2-1; d_call: -; v_call: TRBV10-2; clone_size: -; cdr3_aa: CASTLVADSYNEQFF; cdr3_nt: TGCGCCAGCACCTTAGTGGCGGACTCCTACAATGAGCAGTTCTTC
j_call: TRBJ1-3; d_call: -; v_call: TRBV19; clone_size: -; cdr3_aa: CASSKLYDSSGNTIYF; cdr3_nt: TGTGCCAGTAGTAAACTCTACGACAGCTCTGGAAACACCATATATTTT
j_call: TRBJ2-1; d_call: -; v_call: TRBV7-2; clone_size: -; cdr3_aa: CASSLQRRRGSGEQFF; cdr3_nt: TGTGCCAGCAGCTTACAACGGCGACGGGGATCGGGTGAGCAGTTCTTC
j_call: TRBJ1-3; d_call: -; v_call: TRBV30; clone_size: once; cdr3_aa: CAYLQGSGNTIYF; cdr3_nt: TGTGCCTACCTCCAGGGCTCTGGAAACACCATATATTTT
j_call: TRBJ2-5; d_call: TRBD2; v_call: TRBV6-5; clone_size: -; cdr3_aa: CASSTSGGQETQYF; cdr3_nt: TGTGCCAGCAGCACTAGCGGGGGGCAGGAGACCCAGTACTTC
j_call: TRBJ2-1; d_call: -; v_call: TRBV12-3/TRBV12-4; clone_size: -; cdr3_aa: CASSLATGNEQFF; cdr3_nt: TGTGCCAGCAGTTTAGCCACCGGCAATGAGCAGTTCTTC
j_call: TRBJ1-4; d_call: TRBD1; v_call: TRBV18; clone_size: -; cdr3_aa: CASSRDRVNEKLFF; cdr3_nt: TGTGCCAGCTCACGGGACAGGGTTAATGAAAAACTGTTTTTT
j_call: TRBJ2-1; d_call: -; v_call: TRBV7-9; clone_size: -; cdr3_aa: CASSILQGDYYNEQFF; cdr3_nt: TGTGCCAGCAGCATTTTACAGGGGGACTACTACAATGAGCAGTTCTTC
j_call: TRBJ1-6; d_call: TRBD1; v_call: TRBV27; clone_size: -; cdr3_aa: CASSKGRTGISPLHF; cdr3_nt: TGTGCCAGCAGTAAGGGGCGGACAGGGATTTCACCCCTCCACTTT
j_call: TRBJ2-1; d_call: -; v_call: TRBV11-3; clone_size: -; cdr3_aa: CASTPPGSNEQFF; cdr3_nt: TGTGCCAGCACCCCTCCTGGGAGCAATGAGCAGTTCTTC
j_call: TRBJ2-5; d_call: -; v_call: TRBV10-1; clone_size: -; cdr3_aa: CASSGTTGDQETQYF; cdr3_nt: TGCGCCAGCAGTGGGACGACGGGAGACCAAGAGACCCAGTACTTC
j_call: TRBJ2-3; d_call: -; v_call: TRBV14; clone_size: -; cdr3_aa: CASSQTSVGTQYF; cdr3_nt: TGTGCCAGCAGCCAGACTAGTGTGGGTACGCAGTATTTT